The rows below give T cell receptor beta chains drawn from one sample of a study of T cells after yellow fever vaccination. TCRdb re-called the 5' RACE reads through MiXCR, storing one row per CDR3 protein. The sample lists approximately 300,000 distinct CDR3 sequences, around 6.8% seen once, with 18% in the top ten. The input for sequencing was PBMCs, taken around 45 days after the first yellow fever vaccination. The receptors stem from a man aged 18 to 29 who received the YFV17D yellow fever vaccine. Both conserved end residues are part of each CDR3. D genes are given only for firm matches. Clone size is given for some rows only: seen once, a few or many times, or a class if the clone is expanded.

V gene: TRBV5-1
D gene: TRBD2
clone size: many
J gene: TRBJ2-7
CDR3 protein: CASSQRLAYEQYF
CDR3 DNA: TGCGCCAGCAGTCAAAGACTAGCGTACGAGCAGTACTTC

V gene: TRBV5-1
D gene: NA
clone size: NA
J gene: TRBJ2-7
CDR3 protein: CASSLLTGSYEQYF
CDR3 DNA: TGCGCCAGCAGCTTGTTGACAGGATCCTACGAGCAGTACTTC

V gene: TRBV9
D gene: TRBD2
clone size: few
J gene: TRBJ2-2
CDR3 protein: CASSVVGGITGELFF
CDR3 DNA: TGTGCCAGCAGCGTAGTCGGGGGGATAACCGGGGAGCTGTTTTTT

V gene: TRBV7-2
D gene: NA
clone size: NA
J gene: TRBJ2-7
CDR3 protein: CASSARDTSYELYF
CDR3 DNA: TGTGCCAGCAGTGCGCGGGACACCTCCTACGAGCTGTACTTC

V gene: TRBV6-1
D gene: TRBD2
clone size: few
J gene: TRBJ2-5
CDR3 protein: CASSILAGVVWETQYF
CDR3 DNA: TGTGCCAGCAGCATACTAGCGGGGGTTGTTTGGGAGACCCAGTACTTC

V gene: TRBV7-2
D gene: NA
clone size: NA
J gene: TRBJ2-3
CDR3 protein: CASSMSGYADTQYF
CDR3 DNA: TGTGCCAGCAGCATGAGCGGGTATGCAGATACGCAGTATTTT

V gene: TRBV19
D gene: NA
clone size: many
J gene: TRBJ1-2
CDR3 protein: CASGEGRFYGYTF
CDR3 DNA: TGTGCCAGTGGAGAGGGGAGATTCTATGGCTACACCTTC

V gene: TRBV7-9
D gene: NA
clone size: many
J gene: TRBJ1-1
CDR3 protein: CASAAGSILGDTEAFF
CDR3 DNA: TGTGCCAGCGCGGCGGGGTCCATCCTGGGGGACACTGAAGCTTTCTTT

V gene: TRBV5-4
D gene: TRBD1
clone size: few
J gene: TRBJ2-2
CDR3 protein: CASSWDRVATGELFF
CDR3 DNA: TGTGCCAGCAGCTGGGACAGGGTAGCCACCGGGGAGCTGTTTTTT

V gene: TRBV11-1
D gene: NA
clone size: NA
J gene: TRBJ2-7
CDR3 protein: CASSLGLEQYF
CDR3 DNA: TGTGCCAGCAGCTTAGGTCTCGAGCAGTACTTC

V gene: TRBV6-5
D gene: NA
clone size: few
J gene: TRBJ1-1
CDR3 protein: CASSQRRVPNTEAFF
CDR3 DNA: TGTGCCAGCAGTCAACGTCGAGTACCGAACACTGAAGCTTTCTTT

V gene: TRBV9
D gene: TRBD2
clone size: NA
J gene: TRBJ2-5
CDR3 protein: CASSVGLAGGLETQYF
CDR3 DNA: TGTGCCAGCAGCGTAGGACTAGCGGGGGGCCTCGAGACCCAGTACTTC

V gene: TRBV23-1
D gene: TRBD2
clone size: few
J gene: TRBJ2-5
CDR3 protein: CASSLTGQGLAGGETQYF
CDR3 DNA: TGCGCCAGCAGCCTAACGGGCCAGGGGCTAGCGGGGGGAGAGACCCAGTACTTC

V gene: TRBV10-3
D gene: NA
clone size: few
J gene: TRBJ1-1
CDR3 protein: CAISAPPGAGMNTEAFF
CDR3 DNA: TGTGCCATCAGTGCCCCTCCCGGGGCAGGAATGAACACTGAAGCTTTCTTT

V gene: TRBV7-2
D gene: NA
clone size: few
J gene: TRBJ2-7
CDR3 protein: CASSSMQRSYEQYF
CDR3 DNA: TGTGCCAGCAGCTCGATGCAGCGGTCCTACGAGCAGTACTTC

V gene: TRBV6-4
D gene: NA
clone size: NA
J gene: TRBJ1-2
CDR3 protein: CASSASSGYGYTF
CDR3 DNA: TGTGCCAGCAGCGCCTCGAGCGGCTACGGCTACACCTTC

V gene: TRBV20-1
D gene: NA
clone size: many
J gene: TRBJ2-3
CDR3 protein: CSAMGPGQVSDTQYF
CDR3 DNA: TGCAGTGCTATGGGTCCAGGTCAGGTGTCAGATACGCAGTATTTT

V gene: TRBV7-9
D gene: NA
clone size: many
J gene: TRBJ2-7
CDR3 protein: CASSPLTDSYEQYF
CDR3 DNA: TGTGCCAGCAGCCCCCTGACTGACTCCTACGAGCAGTACTTC

V gene: TRBV11-2
D gene: NA
clone size: many
J gene: TRBJ2-1
CDR3 protein: CASSLDLKPPPYNEQFF
CDR3 DNA: TGTGCCAGCAGCTTAGACCTGAAGCCACCTCCCTACAATGAGCAGTTCTTC

V gene: TRBV10-3
D gene: TRBD1
clone size: NA
J gene: TRBJ2-7
CDR3 protein: CAISSQDRGSGEQYF
CDR3 DNA: TGTGCCATCAGTTCTCAGGACAGGGGATCGGGGGAGCAGTACTTC

V gene: TRBV4-3
D gene: NA
clone size: few
J gene: TRBJ1-5
CDR3 protein: CASSQDSGVSQPQHF
CDR3 DNA: TGCGCCAGCAGCCAAGATTCGGGGGTAAGCCAGCCCCAGCATTTT

V gene: TRBV10-2
D gene: TRBD1
clone size: few
J gene: TRBJ1-1
CDR3 protein: CASSERQGRLTEAFF
CDR3 DNA: TGCGCCAGCAGTGAGAGACAGGGTCGCCTTACTGAAGCTTTCTTT

V gene: TRBV7-2
D gene: TRBD1
clone size: NA
J gene: TRBJ2-7
CDR3 protein: CASSLVAPGTGFYEQYF
CDR3 DNA: TGTGCCAGCAGCTTAGTCGCCCCCGGGACAGGGTTCTACGAGCAGTACTTC

V gene: TRBV10-3
D gene: TRBD1
clone size: many
J gene: TRBJ1-2
CDR3 protein: CAISSGTGGNYGYTF
CDR3 DNA: TGTGCCATCAGTTCCGGGACAGGGGGCAACTATGGCTACACCTTC

V gene: TRBV9
D gene: NA
clone size: many
J gene: TRBJ1-6
CDR3 protein: CASSVDGRVRGKSPLHF
CDR3 DNA: TGTGCCAGCAGCGTAGATGGCAGGGTCAGAGGGAAGTCACCCCTCCACTTT

V gene: TRBV4-3
D gene: NA
clone size: few
J gene: TRBJ1-5
CDR3 protein: CASSQVTGSNQPQHF
CDR3 DNA: TGCGCCAGCAGCCAAGTAACGGGTAGCAATCAGCCCCAGCATTTT

V gene: TRBV5-6
D gene: NA
clone size: many
J gene: TRBJ1-5
CDR3 protein: CASSFGRRGEPQHF
CDR3 DNA: TGTGCCAGCAGCTTTGGGCGGCGAGGGGAGCCCCAGCATTTT

V gene: TRBV15
D gene: NA
clone size: NA
J gene: TRBJ2-2
CDR3 protein: CATLTATGELFF
CDR3 DNA: TGTGCCACCTTGACGGCGACCGGGGAGCTGTTTTTT

V gene: TRBV7-9
D gene: NA
clone size: NA
J gene: TRBJ2-2
CDR3 protein: CASSPYGDYTGELFF
CDR3 DNA: TGTGCCAGCAGCCCCTATGGGGATTACACCGGGGAGCTGTTTTTT

V gene: TRBV2
D gene: TRBD1
clone size: few
J gene: TRBJ2-3
CDR3 protein: CASTGDRDTQYF
CDR3 DNA: TGTGCCAGCACTGGGGACAGAGATACGCAGTATTTT

V gene: TRBV9
D gene: TRBD2
clone size: NA
J gene: TRBJ2-3
CDR3 protein: CASSPFASGVTDTQYF
CDR3 DNA: TGTGCCAGCAGCCCCTTTGCTAGCGGGGTCACAGATACGCAGTATTTT

V gene: TRBV20-1
D gene: TRBD2
clone size: many
J gene: TRBJ2-3
CDR3 protein: CSVEYGGSFTDTQYF
CDR3 DNA: TGCAGTGTCGAATACGGCGGGAGTTTCACAGATACGCAGTATTTT

V gene: TRBV10-3
D gene: TRBD2
clone size: NA
J gene: TRBJ2-1
CDR3 protein: CAISGALAGFSSYNEQFF
CDR3 DNA: TGTGCCATCAGTGGGGCTCTAGCGGGGTTTAGCTCCTACAATGAGCAGTTCTTC

V gene: TRBV7-2
D gene: NA
clone size: NA
J gene: TRBJ1-6
CDR3 protein: CASSLRQALMNSPLHF
CDR3 DNA: TGTGCCAGCAGCTTAAGGCAGGCTCTTATGAATTCACCCCTCCACTTT

V gene: TRBV6-5
D gene: TRBD1
clone size: many
J gene: TRBJ1-6
CDR3 protein: CASSYSGQLYNSPLHF
CDR3 DNA: TGTGCCAGCAGTTACTCGGGACAGCTCTATAATTCACCCCTCCACTTT

V gene: TRBV5-1
D gene: NA
clone size: NA
J gene: TRBJ1-6
CDR3 protein: CASSRDMGNSPLHF
CDR3 DNA: TGCGCCAGCAGCCGGGACATGGGAAATTCACCCCTCCACTTT

V gene: TRBV20-1
D gene: TRBD1
clone size: few
J gene: TRBJ2-2
CDR3 protein: CSAPDRMGAGELFF
CDR3 DNA: TGCAGTGCTCCGGACAGGATGGGCGCCGGGGAGCTGTTTTTT

V gene: TRBV5-1
D gene: TRBD2
clone size: few
J gene: TRBJ2-3
CDR3 protein: CASKAGGLTDTQYF
CDR3 DNA: TGCGCCAGCAAGGCGGGGGGACTCACAGATACGCAGTATTTT

V gene: TRBV5-5
D gene: TRBD2
clone size: NA
J gene: TRBJ2-1
CDR3 protein: CASSSLAGAHNEQFF
CDR3 DNA: TGTGCCAGCAGCTCCCTAGCGGGGGCGCACAATGAGCAGTTCTTC

V gene: TRBV20-1
D gene: TRBD2
clone size: few
J gene: TRBJ2-3
CDR3 protein: CSASPGLAGGSTDTQYF
CDR3 DNA: TGCAGTGCTAGTCCGGGACTAGCGGGGGGGAGCACAGATACGCAGTATTTT

V gene: TRBV7-9
D gene: TRBD2
clone size: few
J gene: TRBJ2-3
CDR3 protein: CASSLEGGGPTDTQYF
CDR3 DNA: TGTGCCAGCAGCTTAGAAGGCGGGGGGCCCACAGATACGCAGTATTTT

V gene: TRBV20-1
D gene: TRBD2
clone size: few
J gene: TRBJ2-6
CDR3 protein: CSANAGVRGTSGANVLTF
CDR3 DNA: TGCAGTGCCAACGCGGGGGTCCGGGGGACCTCTGGGGCCAACGTCCTGACTTTC

V gene: TRBV2
D gene: NA
clone size: few
J gene: TRBJ2-3
CDR3 protein: CASSKRQTTDTQYF
CDR3 DNA: TGTGCCAGCAGCAAGCGACAGACCACAGATACGCAGTATTTT

V gene: TRBV20-1
D gene: NA
clone size: few
J gene: TRBJ1-4
CDR3 protein: CSATGGGDEKLFF
CDR3 DNA: TGCAGTGCTACTGGAGGTGGCGATGAAAAACTGTTTTTT

V gene: TRBV2
D gene: NA
clone size: NA
J gene: TRBJ1-4
CDR3 protein: CASAREGEKLFF
CDR3 DNA: TGTGCGAGCGCTAGGGAAGGAGAAAAACTGTTTTTT

V gene: TRBV5-1
D gene: NA
clone size: NA
J gene: TRBJ2-5
CDR3 protein: CASSLDGGTEETQYF
CDR3 DNA: TGCGCCAGCAGCTTGGACGGCGGGACAGAAGAGACCCAGTACTTC

V gene: TRBV7-3
D gene: NA
clone size: NA
J gene: TRBJ2-1
CDR3 protein: CASSLGTGTFYNEQFF
CDR3 DNA: TGTGCCAGCAGCTTAGGTACGGGGACCTTCTACAATGAGCAGTTCTTC

V gene: TRBV7-2
D gene: NA
clone size: NA
J gene: TRBJ1-2
CDR3 protein: CASSDYHIRNYGYTF
CDR3 DNA: TGTGCCAGCAGCGACTACCACATTCGGAACTATGGCTACACCTTC

V gene: TRBV7-8
D gene: NA
clone size: NA
J gene: TRBJ1-2
CDR3 protein: CASSAPADLRRNGYTF
CDR3 DNA: TGTGCCAGCTCCGCCCCGGCAGACCTCAGAAGGAATGGCTACACCTTC

V gene: TRBV7-2
D gene: NA
clone size: NA
J gene: TRBJ2-1
CDR3 protein: CASSSGRVNEQFF
CDR3 DNA: TGTGCCAGCAGCTCGGGACGGGTCAATGAGCAGTTCTTC

V gene: TRBV5-4
D gene: NA
clone size: few
J gene: TRBJ2-7
CDR3 protein: CASSNSASYEQYF
CDR3 DNA: TGTGCCAGCAGTAACAGCGCCTCCTACGAGCAGTACTTC

V gene: TRBV7-3
D gene: NA
clone size: few
J gene: TRBJ2-3
CDR3 protein: CASSPGPSSLDTQYF
CDR3 DNA: TGTGCCAGCAGCCCCGGGCCATCCTCCCTAGATACGCAGTATTTT

V gene: TRBV5-1
D gene: TRBD2
clone size: many
J gene: TRBJ2-6
CDR3 protein: CASSHFTRTSGVSGANVLTF
CDR3 DNA: TGCGCCAGCAGCCACTTCACCCGGACTAGCGGGGTCTCTGGGGCCAACGTCCTGACTTTC

V gene: TRBV6-2/TRBV6-3
D gene: NA
clone size: NA
J gene: TRBJ1-5
CDR3 protein: CASSTGVYSNQPQHF
CDR3 DNA: TGTGCCAGCAGCACGGGAGTGTATAGCAATCAGCCCCAGCATTTT

V gene: TRBV20-1
D gene: NA
clone size: NA
J gene: TRBJ1-6
CDR3 protein: CSAFSSGVSSYNSPLHF
CDR3 DNA: TGCAGTGCGTTTTCCAGCGGCGTGAGCTCCTATAATTCACCCCTCCACTTT

V gene: TRBV12-3/TRBV12-4
D gene: TRBD1
clone size: NA
J gene: TRBJ2-1
CDR3 protein: CASSLRQGNEQFF
CDR3 DNA: TGTGCCAGCAGTTTAAGACAGGGAAATGAGCAGTTCTTC